This TCR beta chain was recovered during a study of cytomegalovirus exposure and HLA in healthy donors. Overall study results and limits: The finding came from a later analysis; first-cohort TCR clusters tended to co-occur in the roughly 120 validation repertoires. A classifier reportedly called cytomegalovirus status with high sensitivity and specificity.

Here immunoSEQ multiplex PCR was the method, and the copy in TCRdb shows in-frame clones only, minus some. The sample shows about 250,000 clones, 87% of them seen only once. To note about this clone: Its target is unknown.

CDR1 and CDR2 (germline): MNHEY, SMNVEV (reference sequence). CDR3 length equals 15 residues. The J segment lost 4 bases and the V segment lost 2 bases, leaving 1 base of the junction unmatched. Separate from the roughly 720-subject first cohort was the roughly 130-subject validation cohort, to which the donors belonged. Source material: PBMCs. The genes are TRBV27 and TRBJ2-4; 11 bases align to TRBD1. The sequence was collected from a man between 18 and 35 years old in good health and CMV-seropositive. CDR3 coding DNA: TGTGCCAGCAGTTTAGGGACAGGGGGGAAAAACATTCAGTACTTC. Protein: CASSLGTGGKNIQYF.